Sequencing of this T cell receptor beta chain was carried out in a study of T cells in tuberculosis. Study-level results: Active tuberculosis alpha repertoires lay closer to GMM-specific TCRs than controls'. Selection depended on which cryopreserved specimens were available.

Generated by immunoSEQ multiplex PCR, the TCRdb table keeps only in-frame clones and is missing some. The sample holds 30,000 to 35,000 clones, about nine tenths seen once. Remarks on this clone: The target antigen is unknown.

Germline V gene sequence: CDR1 SGHTA, CDR2 FQGNSA. Trimming shortened V by 4 bases and J by 5 bases, and 15 bases separated the two germline ends. The CDR3 extends over 14 amino acids. The origin of this receptor is a donor aged 10 to 29 with latent tuberculosis or without tuberculosis infection. Specimen: PBMCs. The rearrangement uses TRBV7-2 and TRBJ2-7; tentatively, D is TRBD1 (5 bases). The CDR3 reads CASSSTQGNHEQYF. As DNA, the CDR3 is TGTGCCAGCAGCTCGACTCAGGGAAACCACGAGCAGTACTTC.